This entry concerns a single TCR beta chain. The target antigen is unknown. The sample is drawn from a study of T cell repertoires in cytomegalovirus infection. Germline loops: CDR1 MNHEY, CDR2 SVGEGT. This CDR3 region has 15 residues. J lost 6 bases, V lost 1 base, and 7 bases had no gene match. TCRdb analysed the reads with MiXCR anew, one entry per CDR3 protein. The table shows hundreds of thousands of distinct CDR3 sequences, with about 42% occurring only once. This receptor was obtained from a human donor in good health (CMV status not recorded). Some clones in this sample may be carry-over from other donors' samples. The sample in question was cultured PBMCs, obtained from culture after CMV antigen stimulation. V gene TRBV6-2 or TRBV6-3 combines with J gene TRBJ2-7; 9 nucleotides line up with TRBD2. This CDR3 reads CASSYWAGGPGEQYF. The CDR3 bases are TGTGCCAGCAGTTACTGGGCGGGAGGGCCCGGCGAGCAGTACTTC.